A selection of T cell receptor beta chains follows, all from one sample in a study of CD8+ T cells in alopecia areata. The table came from immunoSEQ multiplex PCR; TCRdb's copy has only in-frame clones and leaves some out. This repertoire shows a few hundred thousand clones, 40% to 45% found once; its top ten account for around 2.5%. Sample: CD4+ T cells sorted from blood, taken at approximately week 36, from a patient treated with tofacitinib. The receptors shown here come from a human donor with alopecia areata. Each CDR3 is given with its conserved first and last residue. A D gene is named only where the DNA matches it firmly. Clone size is not always given. Where it is, it says once, few, many or a class for expanded clones.

clone_size d_call j_call v_call cdr3_nt cdr3_aa
few . TRBJ2-2 TRBV30 TGTGCCTGGAGCCCGCCGTGGGCCAACACCGGGGAGCTGTTTTTT CAWSPPWANTGELFF
. . TRBJ2-5 TRBV7-2 TGTGCCAGCAGCTTGTTTGCGGGGCATGAGACCCAGTACTTC CASSLFAGHETQYF
few . TRBJ2-5 TRBV29-1 TGCAGCGTCGCTTATGGGGGGGAGACCCAGTACTTC CSVAYGGETQYF
. . TRBJ2-3 TRBV9 TGTGCCAGTACTCCCCCCACAGATACGCAGTATTTT CASTPPTDTQYF
. . TRBJ1-2 TRBV7-2 TGTGCCAGCAGCTTAAACAGGGACTATGGCTACACCTTC CASSLNRDYGYTF
few . TRBJ1-5 TRBV7-9 TGTGCCAGCAGCCCGGGAGTGGGCGCCCAGCATTTT CASSPGVGAQHF
many . TRBJ1-2 TRBV19 TGTGCCAGTACCGAAACCTCGGGAGCCACTAACTATGGCTACACCTTC CASTETSGATNYGYTF
few . TRBJ2-3 TRBV7-8 TGTGCCAGCAGCCCCCCCAGGACAGCTCGCACAGATACGCAGTATTTT CASSPPRTARTDTQYF
. . TRBJ1-4 TRBV15 TGTGCCACCAGCAGGTCCGGGACAAGTAATGAAAAACTGTTTTTT CATSRSGTSNEKLFF
. TRBD1 TRBJ2-3 TRBV7-9 TGTGCCAGCAGTTACAGGGGGCAGAGTCCGCAGTATTTT CASSYRGQSPQYF
. . TRBJ2-1 TRBV30 TGTGCCTGGACCGCCCTTGCCCGGAATGAGCAGTTCTTC CAWTALARNEQFF
. TRBD1 TRBJ2-1 TRBV29-1 TGCAGCGTATCGGACAGGGGTTACAATGAGCAGTTCTTC CSVSDRGYNEQFF
many TRBD1 TRBJ2-2 TRBV7-8 TGTGCCAGCAACCAACCGCCGGGACAGGGGACCGGGGAGCTGTTTTTT CASNQPPGQGTGELFF
. . TRBJ2-7 TRBV30 TGTGCCTGGGGCCAGTCGAGCTCCTACGAGCAGTACTTC CAWGQSSSYEQYF
. . TRBJ2-2 TRBV9 TGTGCCAGCGGCGGCAGGGGTGGCACCGGGGAGCTGTTTTTT CASGGRGGTGELFF
. TRBD1 TRBJ2-7 TRBV5-1 TGCGCCAGCAGCTTGGCTCCGGGACAGGGCCTTCGCGAGCAGTACTTC CASSLAPGQGLREQYF
. . TRBJ2-7 TRBV10-2 TGCGCCGTCGAAGACCGTATAGCGAAAAGCTCCTACGAGCAGTACTTC CAVEDRIAKSSYEQYF
. TRBD2 TRBJ2-3 TRBV18 TGTGCCAGCTCCCCCGGGACTACCAGCACAGATACGCAGTATTTT CASSPGTTSTDTQYF
. . TRBJ2-4 TRBV5-1 TGCGCCAGCAGCTTGGCCACAAGGGGAGGAAACATTCAGTACTTC CASSLATRGGNIQYF
few . TRBJ1-3 TRBV2 TGTGCCAGCAGTGAAGGAGTAGTGGGAAACACCATATATTTT CASSEGVVGNTIYF
. TRBD1 TRBJ1-1 TRBV11-2 TGTGCCAGCAGCTTCCGGGACAGGGTCACTGAAGCTTTCTTT CASSFRDRVTEAFF
few TRBD2 TRBJ2-1 TRBV7-2 TGTGCCAGCAGTCCCACTAGCGATGAGCAGTTCTTC CASSPTSDEQFF
few . TRBJ2-3 TRBV5-1 TGCGCCAGCAGCTCCCAGAGGAGGGATACGCAGTATTTT CASSSQRRDTQYF
few . TRBJ2-2 TRBV9 TGTGCCAGCAGCGTAGGGCGAGGGATCGACACCGGGGAGCTGTTTTTT CASSVGRGIDTGELFF
. . TRBJ2-1 TRBV5-6 TGTGCCAGCAGCCCCCTTCGTGGGGGGGCGGGAGTGCACAATGAGCAGTTCTTC CASSPLRGGAGVHNEQFF
. . TRBJ1-4 TRBV30 TGTGCCTGGAGTGTAGCGGGGTTGAATGAAAAACTGTTTTTT CAWSVAGLNEKLFF
. . TRBJ2-7 TRBV11-1 TGTGCCAGTGGGAGACTATCCTACGAGCAGTACTTC CASGRLSYEQYF
. TRBD2 TRBJ2-5 TRBV6-5 TGTGCCAACTCCCGCGGGAGCTTGGCGGAGACCCAGTACTTC CANSRGSLAETQYF
few . TRBJ2-5 TRBV2 TGTGCCAGCAGTGAAACTAGATCTGAGACCCAGTACTTC CASSETRSETQYF
. . TRBJ1-1 TRBV30 TGTGCCTGGAGTAAAGACAGCTACACTGAAGCTTTCTTT CAWSKDSYTEAFF
. . TRBJ2-7 TRBV30 TGTGCCTGGAGTGACGGAGACCTATACGAGCAGTACTTC CAWSDGDLYEQYF
many . TRBJ2-7 TRBV7-2 TGTGCCAGCAGCGTAGCCTACGAGCAGTACTTC CASSVAYEQYF
. TRBD2 TRBJ2-5 TRBV14 TGTGCCAGCAGCCAACTAGCGGGCCTCTTAGAGACCCAGTACTTC CASSQLAGLLETQYF
few TRBD2 TRBJ2-5 TRBV5-4 TGTGCCAGCAGCTTGGGACTAGCGGGACAAGAGACCCAGTACTTC CASSLGLAGQETQYF
. . TRBJ1-2 TRBV11-2 TGTGCCAGCAGCTTAGGGGTAGGGACTGGAGCTAACTATGGCTACACCTTC CASSLGVGTGANYGYTF
few . TRBJ1-5 TRBV7-2 TGTGCCAGCAGCATCTCACGGGGAGTTCAGCCCCAGCATTTT CASSISRGVQPQHF
. TRBD2 TRBJ2-5 TRBV7-6 TGTGCCAGCAGCCCCCTGGGCGGGAGGGAGACCCAGTACTTC CASSPLGGRETQYF
. TRBD2 TRBJ2-1 TRBV2 TGTGCCAGCACGGGACTAGCGAGGAATGAGCAGTTCTTC CASTGLARNEQFF
few . TRBJ2-7 TRBV28 TGTGCCAGCATCCACTCCTCAGGGGTTTCCTCCTACGAGCAGTACTTC CASIHSSGVSSYEQYF
. . TRBJ1-5 TRBV2 TGTGCCAGCAGTGTGGACAGTCGGAATCAGCCCCAGCATTTT CASSVDSRNQPQHF
. . TRBJ2-7 TRBV9 TGTGCCAGCAGCGAAGTTACGGGTGACGAGCAGTACTTC CASSEVTGDEQYF
once TRBD1 TRBJ2-2 TRBV2 TGTGCCAGTCACAGGGGTGACAGCGGGGAGCTGTTTTTT CASHRGDSGELFF
. . TRBJ2-1 TRBV18 TGTGCCAGCTCACCGGGACCCAAAAACCAGCAGTTCTTC CASSPGPKNQQFF
. . TRBJ1-1 TRBV6-6 TGTGCCAGCATCGTAGGGATGAGCACTGAAGCTTTCTTT CASIVGMSTEAFF
. . TRBJ2-5 TRBV5-1 TGCGCCAGCAGCTCTAAGGGGCGGCCCTCGCAAGAGACCCAGTACTTC CASSSKGRPSQETQYF
. . TRBJ2-2 TRBV19 TGTGCCAGTAGAGTATTAGGCGGGACCGGGGAGCTGTTTTTT CASRVLGGTGELFF
. . TRBJ2-5 TRBV4-2 TGTGCCAGCAGCCAAGAAGATCTGGAGACCCAGTACTTC CASSQEDLETQYF
. TRBD2 TRBJ2-7 TRBV6-6 TGTGCCAGCAGTTACTCGACTAGCGGGAGCGTCGACGAGCAGTACTTC CASSYSTSGSVDEQYF
few . TRBJ2-1 TRBV6-5 TGTGCCAGCAGTTATGGACCCAGCAATGAGCAGTTCTTC CASSYGPSNEQFF
few . TRBJ2-1 TRBV2 TGTGCCAGCGCAGAACAGGGTCCCTACAATGAGCAGTTCTTC CASAEQGPYNEQFF
. . TRBJ1-2 TRBV5-1 TGCGCCAGCAGCTTGACCCCGGGGGACCCCTTAGGCTACACCTTC CASSLTPGDPLGYTF
few TRBD1 TRBJ2-3 TRBV15 TGTGCCACCAGCAGAGCTATGGACAGGGACACAGATACGCAGTATTTT CATSRAMDRDTDTQYF
many TRBD2 TRBJ2-7 TRBV7-2 TGTGCCAGCAGACCTACTAGCGGGAGGGCTATAATCTTC CASRPTSGRAIIF
once . TRBJ1-1 TRBV7-2 TGTGCCAGCAGCTTAGCGGGGAAGGTGAACACTGAAGCTTTCTTT CASSLAGKVNTEAFF